Reported below is one T cell receptor (beta chain). Its antigen is as yet unknown. This entry belongs to a study of identical twins. The V and J ends lost 5 bases and 2 bases, in that order; junction bases with no gene match: 10. There are 15 residues in the CDR3. In germline, CDR1 is SGHRS, CDR2 YFSETQ. Whole-study results and caveats: A lower insertion count was a feature of abundant cord blood beta clonotypes, with no such feature in memory repertoires. Out-of-frame alpha sequences common to twins exhibited an excess of low generation probability.

Template switching added a universal primer binding site, and final cDNA carried unique molecular identifiers. Using its own MiXCR run on the 5' RACE reads, TCRdb lists one record per CDR3 protein. This table holds 420,000 or so distinct CDR3 sequences, 18% found once. The chain links TRBV5-1 to TRBJ2-7; 7 nucleotides match TRBD2. This sequence originates from a man aged 50-59 years in good health. The sample taken for sequencing was naive T cells sorted from blood. CDR3 nucleotide sequence: TGCGCCAGCAGGGGAGGCCTAGCGGTCACCTACGAGCAGTACTTC. Its protein product is CASRGGLAVTYEQYF.